Listed below are T cell receptor beta chains from one sample, sequenced in a study of blood T cell repertoires in COVID-19. The data were produced by immunoSEQ multiplex PCR, yet TCRdb's version contains in-frame clones alone and is incomplete. The repertoire holds some 230,000 clones, with around four fifths as singletons. Source material: PBMCs or T cells enriched from blood (not recorded which). The source is a man in his forties who had recovered from COVID-19. CDR3s include the opening cysteine and the closing phenylalanine or tryptophan. A D gene is named only where the DNA matches it firmly. The size of a clone is reported for some rows only, either as once, few or many, or as a class for expanded clones.

CDR3 protein | CDR3 DNA | J gene | V gene | D gene | clone size
CAISESGGATNEKLFF | TGTGCCATCAGTGAGTCGGGGGGAGCAACTAATGAAAAACTGTTTTTT | TRBJ1-4 | TRBV10-3 | . | .
CASSHTLPGAGMNTEAFF | TGTGCCAGCAGCCATACTCTCCCAGGCGCTGGAATGAACACTGAAGCTTTCTTT | TRBJ1-1 | TRBV4-2 | . | .
CASSLSGAGLGQGDEQYF | TGTGCCAGCAGTTTATCTGGCGCGGGTTTGGGACAGGGGGACGAGCAGTACTTC | TRBJ2-7 | TRBV27 | TRBD1 | .
CASSPDRVDSPLHF | TGTGCCAGCAGTCCTGACAGGGTTGATTCACCCCTCCACTTT | TRBJ1-6 | TRBV6-5 | TRBD1 | .
CASSLARDKNTEAFF | TGTGCCAGCAGCTTAGCCAGAGACAAGAACACTGAAGCTTTCTTT | TRBJ1-1 | TRBV7-8 | . | .
CASSQDSKNIQYF | TGCGCCAGCAGCCAAGACAGCAAAAACATTCAGTACTTC | TRBJ2-4 | TRBV4-3 | . | .
CASRPAGVSIDTQYF | TGTGCCAGCAGGCCCGCGGGAGTCAGTATAGATACGCAGTATTTT | TRBJ2-3 | TRBV6-5 | TRBD2 | .
CASSDRDREPPQHF | TGTGCCAGCAGTGACCGGGACAGGGAGCCGCCCCAGCATTTT | TRBJ1-5 | TRBV2 | TRBD1 | .
CASSLIITYRGSEEQFF | TGTGCCAGCAGCTTGATCATAACTTACAGGGGTTCGGAAGAGCAGTTCTTC | TRBJ2-1 | TRBV5-4 | TRBD1 | .
CASSPLAGGQTGELFF | TGTGCCAGCAGCCCTTTAGCGGGGGGCCAAACCGGGGAGCTGTTTTTT | TRBJ2-2 | TRBV5-4 | TRBD2 | .
CASSRRPGGTDTQYF | TGTGCCAGCAGCCGCCGACCGGGAGGCACAGATACGCAGTATTTT | TRBJ2-3 | TRBV3-1/TRBV3-2 | . | once
CASSSDSKNIQYF | TGTGCCAGCAGCTCTGACTCTAAAAACATTCAGTACTTC | TRBJ2-4 | TRBV7-3 | . | .
CAWSNRKAFF | TGTGCCTGGAGTAACAGAAAAGCTTTCTTT | TRBJ1-1 | TRBV30 | . | .
CASSSREGGNTEAFF | TGTGCCAGCAGCTCCCGAGAAGGGGGCAACACTGAAGCTTTCTTT | TRBJ1-1 | TRBV7-2 | TRBD1 | .
CASSRNRAYSNQPQHF | TGTGCCAGCAGCAGAAACAGGGCCTATAGCAATCAGCCCCAGCATTTT | TRBJ1-5 | TRBV7-8 | . | .
CASSFPPGTGDEQYF | TGCGCCAGCAGCTTCCCCCCGGGGACAGGGGACGAGCAGTACTTC | TRBJ2-7 | TRBV5-1 | TRBD1 | .
CASRPTGYSGNTIYF | TGTGCCAGCAGACCGACAGGGTACTCTGGAAACACCATATATTTT | TRBJ1-3 | TRBV2 | TRBD1 | .
CASSFTSSNEQFF | TGTGCCAGCAGTTTTACGTCTAGCAATGAGCAGTTCTTC | TRBJ2-1 | TRBV12-3/TRBV12-4 | . | .
CASSSNAQGNTIYF | TGTGCCAGCAGTTCAAACGCACAGGGAAACACCATATATTTT | TRBJ1-3 | TRBV28 | . | .
CASSHGLARSTDTQYF | TGTGCCAGCAGCCACGGACTAGCGAGAAGCACAGATACGCAGTATTTT | TRBJ2-3 | TRBV11-3 | TRBD2 | .
CASSMGQHGTEAFF | TGTGCCAGCAGCATGGGACAACATGGAACTGAAGCTTTCTTT | TRBJ1-1 | TRBV21-1 | . | .
CASSTRQGGHTEAFF | TGTGCCAGCTCAACTAGACAGGGAGGACACACTGAAGCTTTCTTT | TRBJ1-1 | TRBV18 | TRBD1 | .
CASSEYTANYGYTF | TGTGCCAGCAGTGAATATACAGCTAACTATGGCTACACCTTC | TRBJ1-2 | TRBV2 | . | .
CASSLFRGAHSGANVLTF | TGTGCCAGCAGTTTATTCCGGGGGGCACACTCTGGGGCCAACGTCCTGACTTTC | TRBJ2-6 | TRBV27 | . | .
CATSRDEIDTQYF | TGTGCCACCAGCAGAGACGAGATCGATACGCAGTATTTT | TRBJ2-3 | TRBV15 | . | .
CASSLIAGGLTDTQYF | TGTGCCAGCAGTTTAATCGCGGGAGGGCTAACAGATACGCAGTATTTT | TRBJ2-3 | TRBV28 | TRBD2 | .
CASSGQGYEQYF | TGTGCCAGCAGTGGACAGGGCTACGAGCAGTACTTC | TRBJ2-7 | TRBV2 | TRBD1 | .
CASVAFGQGSYGYTF | TGTGCCAGCGTGGCATTTGGACAGGGGAGCTATGGCTACACCTTC | TRBJ1-2 | TRBV2 | TRBD1 | .
CASSPDTVFNQPQHF | TGTGCCAGCAGTCCAGATACAGTGTTCAATCAGCCCCAGCATTTT | TRBJ1-5 | TRBV28 | . | .
CASSLGTSVYEQYF | TGTGCCAGCAGCTTAGGGACTAGCGTCTACGAGCAGTACTTC | TRBJ2-7 | TRBV7-2 | TRBD2 | .
CASSPQGYNQPQHF | TGTGCCAGCAGCCCTCAGGGGTACAATCAGCCCCAGCATTTT | TRBJ1-5 | TRBV7-9 | . | .
CASSQGLEETQYF | TGTGCCAGCAGTCAGGGACTCGAAGAGACCCAGTACTTC | TRBJ2-5 | TRBV28 | . | few
CASQQGWKMQDTEAFF | TGCGCCAGCCAACAGGGATGGAAGATGCAGGACACTGAAGCTTTCTTT | TRBJ1-1 | TRBV5-1 | . | once
CASIRVEQFF | TGTGCCAGCATCAGGGTTGAGCAGTTCTTC | TRBJ2-1 | TRBV2 | . | .
CASSIPSRTGVSYEQYF | TGTGCCAGCAGTATCCCATCCAGGACAGGGGTGTCCTACGAGCAGTACTTC | TRBJ2-7 | TRBV6-4 | TRBD1 | .
CASSYGGHRNTEAFF | TGTGCCAGCAGTTACGGGGGACACCGGAACACTGAAGCTTTCTTT | TRBJ1-1 | TRBV6-5 | . | .
CASEVVGQLSGNTIYF | TGTGCCTCGGAGGTCGTGGGACAGCTCTCTGGAAACACCATATATTTT | TRBJ1-3 | TRBV30 | TRBD1 | .
CASSRRGIGETQYF | TGTGCCAGCAGCCGGCGGGGTATCGGTGAGACCCAGTACTTC | TRBJ2-5 | TRBV27 | . | .
CASSYRSYEQYF | TGTGCCAGCAGCTACCGGTCCTACGAGCAGTACTTC | TRBJ2-7 | TRBV11-2 | . | .
CASSGDRGLETQYF | TGCGCCAGCAGCGGCGACAGGGGGCTCGAGACCCAGTACTTC | TRBJ2-5 | TRBV5-1 | TRBD1 | .
CASSLAGGWTDTQYF | TGTGCCAGCAGTTTAGCAGGGGGCTGGACAGATACGCAGTATTTT | TRBJ2-3 | TRBV27 | TRBD1 | once
CASSLEGEATEAFF | TGCGCCAGCAGTCTGGAGGGAGAGGCCACTGAAGCTTTCTTT | TRBJ1-1 | TRBV5-1 | . | .
CASSLDAGAIKGELFF | TGCGCCAGCAGCTTGGATGCGGGGGCGATTAAGGGGGAGCTGTTTTTT | TRBJ2-2 | TRBV5-1 | . | .